The T cell receptor beta chain under discussion was sequenced for a study of Ad26.COV2.S vaccination and SARS-CoV-2 variants. Study background: Dosing was one shot or two shots 56 days apart. Study-level points and caveats: Analytic work on TCR breadth and depth might have understated the full extent of total T cell responses. Following vaccination, spike-specific CD8+ and CD4+ T cell responses reportedly exhibited substantial breadth.

From germline, CDR1 is LGHDT and CDR2 YNNKEL (reference sequence). The CDR3 spans 14 residues. Trimming left V 0 bases short and J 8 bases short, with 11 bases between. Treatment denoted: 15 to 20 received Ad26.COV2.S at low or high dose, single or two shots; 5 received placebo; per-sample allocation not given. Each sample was drawn 63 days after the first injection (of vaccine or placebo). Vaccination employed an Ad26 vector expressing the Wuhan-strain SARS-CoV-2 spike. About this clone: Its antigen is as yet unknown.

Sequencing was performed with immunoSEQ multiplex PCR; in TCRdb, only in-frame clones are kept and a portion is missing. Of 300,000 to 450,000 clones in the sample, around 84% were seen once. The chain carries TRBV3-1 (or the pseudogene TRBV3-2) and TRBJ2-1; D possibly corresponds to TRBD2 (7 bases). Source: peripheral blood, taken in a trial of Ad26.COV2.S vaccine versus placebo. This sequence was found in a person aged 18 to 59 who received the Ad26.COV2.S COVID-19 vaccine or a placebo. In nucleotides, the CDR3 is TGTGCCAGCAGCCAAGAGGGGGGGCCCCATGAGCAGTTCTTC. Translation: CASSQEGGPHEQFF.